This entry lists 15 T cell receptor beta chains sequenced from one sample in a study of Tregs in tolerant kidney transplant recipients. Sequencing used immunoSEQ multiplex PCR; TCRdb keeps in-frame clones, though not all of them. The table lists about 21,000 clones, around 85% of them singletons, with under 30% in the top ten. Recipients received nonmyeloablative bone marrow transplants from related graft donors, with transient mixed chimerism. The sequencing here drew on CD8+ T cells from blood (PBMCs), taken 6 months after the transplant. These receptors all stem from a human patient who received a combined kidney and bone marrow transplant. Some T cells may have originated in the graft donor.

V gene TRBV9 combines with J gene TRBJ2-7, with TRBD2 matching over 10 bases. V was pared by 2 bases and J by 0 bases, with 2 bases of the junction left unmatched. Per the germline V gene, CDR1 is SGDLS and CDR2 is YYNGEE. The CDR3 covers 15 residues. The CDR3 coding sequence is TGTGCCAGCAGCGTCGGGACTAGCGTCTCCTACGAGCAGTACTTC. Its protein product is CASSVGTSVSYEQYF.

V usage is TRBV23-1 and J usage is TRBJ1-6; D unresolved. TRBV23-1 carries the ORF label, with uncertain function. V was shortened by 0 bases and J by 8 bases, with 8 bases between the two germline ends. CDR3 size: 14 residues. CDR3 nucleotide sequence: TGCGCCAGCAGTCAATCGAGTGGTGATTCACCCCTCCACTTT. It codes for CASSQSSGDSPLHF.

The chain joins TRBV29-1 to TRBJ2-2, with 7 bases matching TRBD1. The CDR3 contains 15 residues. The germline V gene encodes CDR1 SQVTM and CDR2 ANQGSEA. After removal of 0 bases from V and 0 bases from J, the junction contained 1 base not matched to a gene. In nucleotides, the CDR3 is TGCAGCGTTGAAGATGGGACAGCGAACACCGGGGAGCTGTTTTTT. Its translation: CSVEDGTANTGELFF.

The rearrangement uses TRBV7-9 and TRBJ1-6; 9 bases match TRBD1. This CDR3 is 14 amino acids long. J was trimmed by 6 bases and V by 5 bases; bases with no gene match: 2. Germline V gene data show CDR1 as SEHNR and CDR2 as FQNEAQ (reference sequence). The CDR3 is CASSRTGVNSPLHF. In nucleotides, the CDR3 is TGTGCCAGCAGCCGGACAGGGGTTAATTCACCCCTCCACTTT.

The CDR3 DNA follows: TGTGCCAGCAGCCCGTCTAGCGGGTGGACCTACGAGCAGTACTTC. It specifies CASSPSSGWTYEQYF. This chain connects TRBV5-6 to TRBJ2-7; 8 bases line up with TRBD2. The germline V gene has CDR1 SGHDT and CDR2 YYEEEE. With V trimmed by 4 bases and J by 2 bases, 8 bases remained unmatched. The CDR3 has 15 amino acids.

This sequence joins TRBV7-3 and TRBJ2-1; unclear D gene. V lost 5 bases, J lost 5 bases, and 10 bases lay in between. The CDR3 spans 13 residues. Germline V gene lookup returns CDR1 SGHTA and CDR2 FQGTGA. The CDR3 loop reads CASSIRHNNEQFF. The DNA for the CDR3 is TGTGCCAGCAGCATAAGACATAACAATGAGCAGTTCTTC.

The rearrangement uses TRBV7-2 and TRBJ2-7; D gene uncertain. Trimming pared 4 bases from V and 4 bases from J, leaving 8 bases between. CDR3 length equals 12 residues. CDR1 is SGHTA, CDR2 FQGNSA, per germline. CDR3: CASSSLTYEQYF. CDR3 bases: TGTGCCAGCAGCTCGTTAACATACGAGCAGTACTTC.

CDR3 sequence: CANTGTGGYEQYF. Here the CDR3 DNA reads TGCGCCAACACCGGGACAGGGGGCTACGAGCAGTACTTC. This rearrangement joins TRBV10-1 to TRBJ2-7, with 11 bases lining up with TRBD1. The CDR3 length is 13 residues. From germline, CDR1 is WNHNN and CDR2 SYGVQD (reference sequence). Trimming took 10 bases from V and 3 from J; bases not matched to a gene: 5.

As concerns this clone: Germline and junction disagree at one end, which may indicate a read error. Other DNA sequences in the sample encode the same CDR3. This chain uses TRBV4-2 with TRBJ1-6; D uncertain. Germline CDR1 is LGHNA and CDR2 is YNFKEQ. The CDR3 totals 15 residues. CDR3 in DNA: TGTGCCAGCAGCCAAGACGGAACGGGGAATTCCCCCCTCCACTTT. This gives the protein CASSQDGTGNSPLHF.

The J gene is TRBJ1-1, the V gene TRBV7-9; D is unresolved. The length of the CDR3 is 15 residues. Trimming removed 1 base from V and 3 bases from J, with 12 bases in between. Germline-derived CDR1 and CDR2 are SEHNR and FQNEAQ (reference sequence). This chain's CDR3 is CASSLGVGSHTEAFF. In DNA form, the CDR3 reads TGTGCCAGCAGCTTAGGGGTAGGGAGCCACACTGAAGCTTTCTTT.

This clone was seen more than once but under ten times. The V call is TRBV21-1, the J call TRBJ1-4; the table assigns TRBD1, which was not confirmed against the DNA. TRBV21-1 is classified as a pseudogene. The CDR3 consists of 15 residues. As DNA, the CDR3 is TGTGCCAGCAGCAAAGGGGACAGTCCGAATGAAAAACTGTTTTTT. Translating gives CASSKGDSPNEKLFF.

The gene calls are TRBV19 and TRBJ1-4; 9 bases match TRBD1. There are 13 residues in the CDR3. Losses at the gene ends were 9 bases for V and 7 bases for J; bases not matched to a gene: 6. The germline V gene has CDR1 LNHDA and CDR2 SQIVND (reference sequence). Here the CDR3 reads CASSGQGFEKLFF. For the CDR3, the DNA is TGTGCCAGCTCGGGACAGGGCTTTGAAAAACTGTTTTTT.

CDR3 residues: CASSSWTANYGYTF. CDR3 in DNA: TGTGCCAGTAGTAGCTGGACAGCGAACTATGGCTACACCTTC. V is TRBV19 and J is TRBJ1-2; weak D call: TRBD1 (6 bases). The CDR3 totals 14 residues. V was clipped by 4 bases and J by 2 bases, with 11 bases between them. From germline, CDR1 is LNHDA and CDR2 SQIVND (reference sequence).

The chain carries TRBV7-2 and TRBJ2-7; D unresolved. Germline V gene sequence: CDR1 SGHTA, CDR2 FQGNSA. V gave up 1 base and J gave up 1 base, with 8 bases separating them. The CDR3 length is 14 residues. The CDR3 loop is CASSLDSRSYEQYF. In DNA form, the CDR3 reads TGTGCCAGCAGCTTAGACAGCAGATCCTACGAGCAGTACTTC.

The V and J genes are TRBV5-6 and TRBJ1-2; TRBD1 agrees at 8 bases. This CDR3 contains 11 residues. The germline gives CDR1 SGHDT, CDR2 YYEEEE. V lost 4 bases, J lost 10 bases, and 3 bases stayed unmatched. CDR3: CASSGQGPYTF. The CDR3 DNA is TGTGCCAGCAGCGGACAGGGACCCTACACCTTC.